This T cell receptor (beta chain) originates from a study of cytomegalovirus exposure and HLA in healthy donors. Method: immunoSEQ multiplex PCR; TCRdb's copy keeps in-frame clones and lacks some. The table records more than 250,000 clones, roughly 89% of them present only once. This clone was recorded once. Trimming shortened V by 0 bases and J by 5 bases, and 16 bases separated the two germline ends. Germline V gene lookup returns CDR1 MDHEN and CDR2 SYDVKM. The CDR3 totals 16 residues. The sample taken for sequencing was PBMCs. The chain has TRBV28 and TRBJ1-2; TRBD1 is a possible D gene (6 bases). This receptor was identified in a woman younger than 35 in good health and CMV-seronegative. The CDR3 region has the DNA TGTGCCAGCAGTTTATGGACGGCAGGGGAGAAGTATGGCTACACCTTC. This sequence encodes CASSLWTAGEKYGYTF.